The 26 T cell receptor beta chains below come from one sample, sequenced in a study of T cell responses to AZD1222 COVID-19 vaccine. Clones were sequenced by immunoSEQ multiplex PCR, and TCRdb holds only the in-frame ones, with some missing. The sample has more than 85,000 clones; around 86% are singletons. The sequencing here drew on peripheral blood, taken on day 0 of AZD1222 vaccination. The source of these receptors is an adult in good health.

J is TRBJ2-3 and V is TRBV5-1; D may be TRBD1 (6 bases). The ends were cut back, 0 bases at V and 2 bases at J, with 10 bases in the middle. Germline V gene sequence: CDR1 SGHRS, CDR2 YFSETQ. The CDR3 runs to 15 residues. CDR3 amino acids: CASSLVGASTDTQYF. The CDR3 DNA sequence: TGCGCCAGCAGCTTGGTGGGGGCTTCCACAGATACGCAGTATTTT. The entire variable domain, with the rest obtained from reference TRBV5-1 and TRBJ2-3, is as follows: KAGVTQTPRYLIKTRGQQVTLSCSPISGHRSVSWYQQTPGQGLQFLFEYFSETQRNKGNFPGRFSGRQFSNSRSEMNVSTLELGDSALYLCASSLVGASTDTQYFGPGTRLTVL.

This clone qualifies as medium-sized. The V gene is TRBV4-2, the J gene TRBJ2-2, with TRBD2 matching 10 bases. Germline values: CDR1 LGHNA, CDR2 YNFKEQ. After removal of 1 base from V and 3 bases from J, the junction contained 11 bases not matched to a gene. CDR3 length: 19 residues. The CDR3 nucleotides read TGTGCCAGCAGCCAAGGTACGTCTAGCGGGAGTCTTGACACCGGGGAGCTGTTTTTT. Its translation: CASSQGTSSGSLDTGELFF.

The chain links TRBV6-2 or TRBV6-3 to TRBJ2-1, with D perhaps assigned TRBD1 or TRBD2 (6 bases each). The CDR3 runs 19 residues. V dropped 6 bases and J dropped 0 bases, with 24 bases sitting between them. CDR1 MNHEY and CDR2 SVGEGT come from the germline V gene. This CDR3 reads CASSLQGGPLLSSYNEQFF. The CDR3 region has the DNA TGTGCCAGCAGCCTACAGGGAGGCCCACTTCTCAGCTCCTACAATGAGCAGTTCTTC.

This chain uses TRBV5-6 with TRBJ1-1; no definite D call. Trimming removed 2 bases from V and 7 bases from J, with 12 bases in between. The germline V gene has CDR1 SGHDT and CDR2 YYEEEE. This CDR3 comprises 13 residues. This CDR3 reads CASSFPQGREAFF. In DNA, the CDR3 is TGTGCCAGCAGCTTCCCCCAAGGCCGTGAAGCTTTCTTT.

The gene calls are TRBV5-4 and TRBJ1-2; D is possibly TRBD1 (6 bases). The germline CDR1 and CDR2 sequences are SGHNT and YYREEE (reference sequence). The CDR3 totals 13 residues. Trimming pared 4 bases from V and 6 bases from J, leaving 13 bases between. The CDR3 is CASSADRNDGYTF. DNA for the CDR3: TGTGCCAGCAGCGCTGACAGGAACGATGGCTACACCTTC.

The rearrangement uses TRBV18 and TRBJ1-1, with a tentative D call TRBD1 (5 bases). Germline V gives CDR1 KGHSH, CDR2 LQKENI. The CDR3 has 15 amino acids. Trimming pared 0 bases from V and 4 bases from J, leaving 12 bases between. CDR3 region: CASSPPSGFVTEAFF. The DNA of the CDR3 is TGTGCCAGCTCACCACCGTCAGGGTTCGTCACTGAAGCTTTCTTT.

This clone was observed a few times. This chain joins TRBV10-3 and TRBJ2-1, with 11 positions matching TRBD2. The CDR3 runs to 17 residues. After removal of 10 bases from V and 0 bases from J, the junction contained 11 bases not matched to a gene. Germline assignment: CDR1 ENHRY and CDR2 SYGVKD. CDR3 sequence (DNA): TGTGCCACGGCGGGACTAGCGGCAAAGAGCTCCTACAATGAGCAGTTCTTC. The encoded protein is CATAGLAAKSSYNEQFF.

This rearrangement joins TRBV19 to TRBJ1-6, with a tentative D call TRBD1 (6 bases). The V end was cut by 7 bases, the J end by 1 base, with 11 bases between. The CDR3 is 15 amino acids. The V gene's germline CDR1 is LNHDA and CDR2 SQIVND (reference sequence). CDR3 sequence: CASTKTGSYNSPLHF. The CDR3 region has the DNA TGTGCCAGTACCAAGACAGGATCCTATAATTCACCCCTCCACTTT.

The chain links TRBV30 to TRBJ2-2; D remains unclear. The CDR3 sequence is 15 residues long. Germline V gene sequence: CDR1 GTSNPN, CDR2 SVGIG (reference sequence). Trimming stripped 2 bases from V and 3 bases from J, with 13 bases between. The CDR3 nucleotides are TGTGCCTGGAGTACCGGGCAAACCGACACCGGGGAGCTGTTTTTT. Amino acids: CAWSTGQTDTGELFF.

V and J are TRBV30 and TRBJ2-3; possible D gene TRBD1, 5 bases. Germline CDR1 GTSNPN, CDR2 SVGIG (reference sequence). Between the trimmed V and J ends, which lost 0 bases and 8 bases, there was a span of 9 bases. The CDR3 length is 12 residues. The CDR3, as DNA: TGTGCCTGGAGTGTAATCCAGGGTACGCAGTATTTT. Translation gives CAWSVIQGTQYF.

V and J are TRBV5-6 and TRBJ1-2, with D possibly being TRBD1 (5 bases). The germline V gene encodes CDR1 SGHDT and CDR2 YYEEEE. The CDR3 is 14 residues long. Trimming took 0 bases from V and 2 from J, leaving 8 bases between them. CDR3 loop: CASSLEGVNYGYTF. The CDR3 DNA sequence: TGTGCCAGCAGCTTGGAAGGGGTGAACTATGGCTACACCTTC.

Details on this clone: Given the absence of the conserved phenylalanine or tryptophan at the CDR3 end, a read error is likely. The DNA is omitted, as the CDR3 cannot be located on it reliably, and the CDR3 follows TCRdb's listing. The chain is built from TRBV20-1 and TRBJ1-2; the D call TRBD1 from the table was never checked on the DNA. From its first to its last residue, the CDR3 has 11 amino acids. Germline V gives CDR1 DFQATT, CDR2 SNEGSKA (reference sequence). The CDR3 reads CSAAGTGRSIV.

The rearrangement joins TRBV11-2 to TRBJ1-6; TRBD1 might be the D (5 bases). Trimming removed 5 bases from V and 8 bases from J, with 13 bases in between. This CDR3 spans 14 amino acids. The germline gives CDR1 SGHAT, CDR2 FQNNGV. The CDR3 loop is CASSPNQGYSPLHF. Here the CDR3 DNA reads TGTGCCAGCAGCCCTAATCAGGGTTATTCACCCCTCCACTTT.

The genes are TRBV2 and TRBJ2-7; 7 positions match TRBD1. CDR3 length: 13 residues. Germline assignment: CDR1 SNHLY and CDR2 FYNNEI. V dropped 9 bases and J dropped 3; count of bases not matched to a gene: 8. Here the CDR3 DNA reads TGTGCCAGTCACGACAGGGATCACTACGAGCAGTACTTC. Its translation is CASHDRDHYEQYF.

The CDR3 is CASSYSKGGHTYEQYF. The CDR3 DNA is TGTGCCAGCAGTTACTCGAAGGGGGGACATACCTACGAGCAGTACTTC. The J gene is TRBJ2-7, the V gene TRBV6-2 or TRBV6-3; D might be TRBD1 or TRBD2, each matching 6 bases. Germline-derived CDR1 and CDR2 are MNHEY and SVGEGT. Trimming left V 0 bases short and J 2 bases short, with 14 bases between. The CDR3 length is 16 residues.

V is TRBV27 and J is TRBJ2-2, with D unclear. The V end lost 2 bases, the J end lost 6 bases, and 4 bases lay between the germline ends. This CDR3 is built from 12 residues. CDR1 and CDR2 (germline): MNHEY, SMNVEV (reference sequence). CDR3: CASSLVAGELFF. CDR3 sequence (DNA): TGTGCCAGCAGTTTAGTGGCCGGGGAGCTGTTTTTT.

This chain uses TRBV9 with TRBJ2-7; the match to TRBD2 covers 9 bases. CDR1 is SGDLS and CDR2 is YYNGEE in the germline V gene. The ends lost 3 bases at V and 2 bases at J; junction bases unmatched: 12. The length of the CDR3 is 17 residues. The CDR3 DNA reads as TGTGCCAGCAGCGCTATCGGGGGGGCTAGCGGGGCCTACGAGCAGTACTTC. It encodes CASSAIGGASGAYEQYF.

The gene calls are TRBV3-1 (or the pseudogene TRBV3-2) and TRBJ2-6; TRBD2 might be the D (6 bases). The CDR3 totals 17 residues. Per germline, CDR1 LGHDT and CDR2 YNNKEL (reference sequence). V gave up 0 bases and J gave up 1 base, with 10 bases separating them. The CDR3 region is CASSQDWGVSGANVLTF. CDR3 nucleotides: TGTGCCAGCAGCCAAGATTGGGGGGTTTCTGGGGCCAACGTCCTGACTTTC.

This clone was counted a single time. The V gene is TRBV11-2, the J gene TRBJ2-1, with TRBD1 matching over 8 bases. Germline V gives CDR1 SGHAT, CDR2 FQNNGV. V was pared by 1 base and J by 4 bases, with 3 bases of the junction left unmatched. This CDR3 spans 15 amino acids. In DNA form, the CDR3 reads TGTGCCAGCAGCTTAGGCGGGGACAGGTACAATGAGCAGTTCTTC. As protein: CASSLGGDRYNEQFF. Full variable domain (outside the CDR3, taken from reference TRBV11-2 and TRBJ2-1): EAGVAQSPRYKIIEKRQSVAFWCNPISGHATLYWYQQILGQGPKLLIQFQNNGVVDDSQLPKDRFSAERLKGVDSTLKIQPAKLEDSAVYLCASSLGGDRYNEQFFGPGTRLTVL.

The chain joins TRBV19 to TRBJ2-1; the D gene is possibly TRBD2 (6 bases). Germline CDR1 reads LNHDA; CDR2 reads SQIVND (reference sequence). V was clipped by 6 bases and J by 10 bases, with 13 bases between them. The CDR3 spans 12 residues. The chain's CDR3 is CASSLNRGEQFF. The CDR3 region has the DNA TGTGCCAGTAGCCTCAATCGGGGGGAGCAGTTCTTC.

The chain couples TRBV7-8 to TRBJ1-2; 11 positions match TRBD1. The CDR3 is 16 residues long. Losses at the gene ends were 5 bases for V and 4 bases for J; bases not matched to a gene: 9. Germline loops: CDR1 SGHVS, CDR2 FQNEAQ. The CDR3 is CASSTMGQGVSYGYTF. The CDR3 DNA reads TGTGCCAGCAGCACAATGGGACAGGGGGTTAGCTATGGCTACACCTTC. Full variable domain (rest looked up from reference TRBV7-8 and TRBJ1-2): GAGVSQSPRYKVAKRGQDVALRCDPISGHVSLFWYQQALGQGPEFLTYFQNEAQLDKSGLPSDRFFAERPEGSVSTLKIQRTQQEDSAVYLCASSTMGQGVSYGYTFGSGTRLTVV.

The chain links TRBV29-1 to TRBJ2-7; D is undetermined. The V end lost 4 bases, the J end lost 4 bases, and 11 bases lay between the germline ends. Germline V lookup: CDR1 SQVTM, CDR2 ANQGSEA. The CDR3 sequence is 12 residues long. The CDR3, as DNA: TGCAGCGTTGTTCTGGGGTCTTACGAGCAGTACTTC. Amino acid sequence: CSVVLGSYEQYF.

The CDR3 nucleotides are TGTGCCAGCAGCTTAGGCGGGAGCTACTCCTACGAGCAGTACTTC. Translated: CASSLGGSYSYEQYF. This chain links TRBV7-9 with TRBJ2-7, with 7 bases fitting TRBD2. The CDR3 covers 15 residues. V trimming: 1 base; J trimming: 0 bases; junction bases outside the gene matches: 3. Looked up from germline, CDR1 is SEHNR and CDR2 is FQNEAQ (reference sequence).

This sequence joins TRBV5-4 and TRBJ1-3, with D unclear. Germline loops: CDR1 SGHNT, CDR2 YYREEE (reference sequence). The CDR3 consists of 12 residues. The germline V and J ends were trimmed by 1 base and 10 bases, with 9 bases remaining between them. The CDR3 region is CASSLQVGTIYF. DNA for the CDR3: TGTGCCAGCAGCTTGCAAGTGGGGACCATATATTTT. The full variable domain, its missing parts supplied by reference TRBV5-4 and TRBJ1-3, is ETGVTQSPTHLIKTRGQQVTLRCSSQSGHNTVSWYQQALGQGPQFIFQYYREEENGRGNFPPRFSGLQFPNYSSELNVNALELDDSALYLCASSLQVGTIYFGEGSWLTVV.

This rearrangement joins TRBV11-3 to TRBJ1-1, with D perhaps TRBD1 (6 bases). The CDR3 contains 13 residues. The germline V gene encodes CDR1 SGHNT and CDR2 YENEEA. Trimming stripped 9 bases from V and 1 base from J, with 12 bases between. This CDR3 reads CASQGRGNTEAFF. CDR3 DNA sequence: TGTGCCAGTCAAGGCAGGGGGAACACTGAAGCTTTCTTT.

In its sample, this clone was seen once. The chain is built from TRBV19 and TRBJ2-7; 7 nucleotides line up with TRBD1. CDR1 and CDR2 from the germline V gene are LNHDA and SQIVND (reference sequence). The CDR3 is 15 residues long. The junction had 15 bases not matched to a gene; V was cut back by 7 bases and J by 6 bases. For the CDR3, the DNA is TGTGCCAGTAAGAACCCGGGACAGAGTGACGCCGAGCAGTACTTC. It is translated as CASKNPGQSDAEQYF.